This TCR beta chain was retrieved from a study of CD8 T cells in ankylosing spondylitis. Germline CDR1 reads LGHNA; CDR2 reads YNFKEQ. This CDR3 region has 13 residues. Between the trimmed V and J ends, which lost 4 bases and 6 bases, there was a span of 12 bases. As for this clonotype: Its antigen is unknown.

General study findings and limits: A motif of eight highly homologous TCR beta variants was seen as apparently characteristic of ankylosing spondylitis blood. Matched ankylosing spondylitis synovial fluid reportedly contained a significantly enriched population of disease-linked clones.

Each CDR3 protein is one row after TCRdb ran MiXCR on the 5' RACE reads. The table lists roughly 140,000 distinct CDR3 sequences, around 45% of them singletons. V is TRBV4-2 and J is TRBJ1-1; a possible D gene is TRBD1 (5 bases). This TCR derives from a male donor with ankylosing spondylitis. Sequencing was performed on synovial fluid, either unsorted or a sorted T cell fraction (not recorded which). CDR3 DNA: TGTGCCAGCAGCCTCAGGGATATGGCTGAAGCTTTCTTT. Protein product: CASSLRDMAEAFF.